This T cell receptor beta chain was recorded in a study of shared clonotypes between healthy human individuals. Germline V gene data show CDR1 as SQVTM and CDR2 as ANQGSEA. V lost 6 bases, J lost 7 bases, and 9 bases stayed unmatched. The CDR3 contains 13 residues. Produced via immunoSEQ multiplex PCR; TCRdb's table is partial and in-frame only. The sample consists of hundreds of thousands of clones, around 74% of them appearing once. The J gene is TRBJ2-3, the V gene TRBV29-1; TRBD2 agrees at 8 bases. Sequencing input: memory CD4+ T cells sorted from blood. The subset denotes: CD45RA-negative fraction. This receptor was taken from a woman aged 30 to 39 in good health. CDR3 sequence: CSVIRGGGNTQYF. The CDR3 DNA is TGCAGCGTCATTCGGGGGGGTGGAAATACGCAGTATTTT.